This TCR beta chain was sequenced for a study of T cell changes during pregnancy in multiple sclerosis. This CDR3 region has 13 residues. CDR1 LNHDA and CDR2 SQIVND come from the germline V gene (reference sequence). V lost 5 bases and J lost 3, with 7 bases in between. Repertoires were generated with immunoSEQ multiplex PCR, while TCRdb's copy carries only in-frame clones and drops some. In the table there are 55,000 to 85,000 clones, 90% of which are singletons. The clonotype originates from a female donor with multiple sclerosis, enrolled in a pregnancy study. J is TRBJ1-4 and V is TRBV19; the D is unclear. The starting material was peripheral blood, obtained in the third trimester of pregnancy. The CDR3 DNA follows: TGTGCCAGTAGTCCCATGTCTAATGAAAAACTGTTTTTT. Translated, it gives CASSPMSNEKLFF.